The rows below give T cell receptor beta chains drawn from one sample of a study of blood T cell repertoires in COVID-19. The method was immunoSEQ multiplex PCR; TCRdb's version includes in-frame clones alone and lacks a portion of them. The data hold roughly 45,000 clones, with 75% to 80% observed a single time. The sequenced material came from peripheral blood. These receptor sequences come from a woman in her 70s with acute or convalescent COVID-19. Both conserved end residues are part of each CDR3. A D gene is named only where the DNA matches it firmly. The size field is filled for only some rows; it gives once, few, many or a size class.

j_call,v_call,d_call,clone_size,cdr3_nt,cdr3_aa
TRBJ1-4,TRBV7-9,NA,NA,TGTGCCACTAACAATCTCCGGGACACAAATGAAAAACTGTTTTTT,CATNNLRDTNEKLFF
TRBJ1-1,TRBV11-2,NA,NA,TGTGCCAGCAGTCCCGGGACAGAAGCTTTCTTT,CASSPGTEAFF
TRBJ2-7,TRBV7-9,TRBD2,many,TGTGCCAGCACCCGGGGGGACGAGCAGTACTTC,CASTRGDEQYF
TRBJ1-3,TRBV29-1,NA,NA,TGCAGCGTTGAAAGGCAGGTCTCTGGAAATACCATATATTTT,CSVERQVSGNTIYF
TRBJ1-2,TRBV2,TRBD1,NA,TGTGCCACGGACAGGGGTGACTATGGCTACACCTTC,CATDRGDYGYTF
TRBJ2-2,TRBV5-4,NA,NA,TGTGCCAGCAGCTTTGAGGGATATACGTCCGGGGAGCTGTTTTTT,CASSFEGYTSGELFF
TRBJ1-2,TRBV4-3,TRBD1,NA,TGCGCCAGCAGCCAAGGAAGGGACAGGGGAAACTATGGCTACACCTTC,CASSQGRDRGNYGYTF
TRBJ2-3,TRBV10-1,TRBD1,NA,TGCGCCAGCAGGGGGGACAGTTACACAGATACGCAGTATTTT,CASRGDSYTDTQYF
TRBJ2-7,TRBV10-1,TRBD2,few,TGCGCCAGCAGCAGCTTGGGACTAGCGGGAGTTTACGAGCAGTACTTC,CASSSLGLAGVYEQYF
TRBJ2-3,TRBV3-1/TRBV3-2,TRBD2,NA,TGTGCCAGCAGCCAAGACTTGGCGGGAGCGGGCACAGATACGCAGTATTTT,CASSQDLAGAGTDTQYF
TRBJ1-5,TRBV19,TRBD1,once,TGTGCCAGTAGTCCTTTGGGACAGGGGGCCCGGCAGCCCCAGCATTTT,CASSPLGQGARQPQHF
TRBJ1-2,TRBV28,NA,once,TGTGCCAGCTCACAAAGGGGTCTAGAGGGCTACACCTTC,CASSQRGLEGYTF
TRBJ2-7,TRBV9,TRBD2,NA,TGTGCCAGCAGCGTAGCCCCCAGCGGGAACCACTACGAGCAGTACTTC,CASSVAPSGNHYEQYF
TRBJ2-1,TRBV9,TRBD2,NA,TGTGCCAGCAGCGTAGAGGGGACTAGAAATGAGCAGTTCTTC,CASSVEGTRNEQFF